This T cell receptor (beta chain) was sequenced during a study of neurological immune-mediated disorders. The CDR3 length is 15 residues. The germline V gene encodes CDR1 SGHTA and CDR2 FQGNSA. Time point defined: longitudinal time-point 1 (baseline). The starting material, 2 million PBMCs stored at -80 C, gave rise to the unsorted libraries. Overall study results and limits: The study found no CDR3 amino acid sequences shared by expanded clones across subjects, suggesting private repertoires in all groups. The study found the most TCR clonal expansion in HTLV-1-associated myelopathy and the least in multiple sclerosis, below healthy controls.

TCRdb reprocessed the 5' RACE reads via MiXCR and lists one record per CDR3 protein. Of around 71,000 distinct CDR3 sequences listed, about 13% were seen once; the top ten hold under 5.5%. In regard to this clonotype: The antigen is not known. The junction does not match germline at one end; this may be a read error.

This chain joins TRBV7-2 and TRBJ1-2, with D unclear. The specimen sequenced was PBMCs. The sequence was collected from a female donor with HTLV-1-associated myelopathy (HAM/TSP). CDR3 region: CANSLHDGRGAGYTF. The CDR3 nucleotides are TGTGCCAACAGCCTCCACGACGGCCGAGGAGCTGGCTACACCTTC.